The present TCR beta chain was sequenced within a study of PD-1 blockade in mismatch repair-deficient tumors. On the study more broadly: Patients had approximately 12 mismatch repair-deficient cancer types, all previously treated and progressing.

The CDR3 spans 18 residues. Germline CDR1 reads SGHVS; CDR2 reads FQNEAQ. The V and J ends lost 5 bases and 4 bases, in that order; junction bases with no gene match: 12. Regarding this clone: Antigen: not known.

PCR or immunohistochemistry showed mismatch repair deficiency in every enrolled patient. TCR sequencing covered a few patients who responded to pembrolizumab. Overall study findings and caveats: Rapid post-treatment expansion, then contraction, generally preceding radiologic response, marked tumor-resident clones.

Clones were sequenced by immunoSEQ multiplex PCR, and TCRdb holds only the in-frame ones, with some missing. The sample records tens of thousands of clones, 65% to 85% being singletons. The sample in question was peripheral blood, obtained 12 weeks after starting pembrolizumab. This TCR was sampled from an adult with mismatch repair-deficient cancer. The chain combines TRBV7-8 with TRBJ2-1; TRBD2 agrees at 12 bases. In DNA form, the CDR3 reads TGTGCCAGCAGCGGATATCGTCTAGCGGGAGGGCTATACAATGAGCAGTTCTTC. Translating gives CASSGYRLAGGLYNEQFF.